The source of this TCR beta chain is a study of blood T cell repertoires in COVID-19. Study in general: Some COVID-19 samples were acute and others convalescent; all came from the United States, Italy and Spain.

Using immunoSEQ multiplex PCR, the repertoire was profiled, and TCRdb retains in-frame clones only, with some absent. The repertoire consists of 65,000 to 100,000 clones, with about 88% occurring once and the leading ten covering approximately 9.3%. Germline CDR1 and CDR2: MNHNY and SVGAGI (reference sequence). The CDR3 extends over 13 amino acids. V dropped 5 bases and J dropped 7 bases, with 14 bases sitting between them. The receptor was isolated from a man aged 50 to 60 with acute or convalescent COVID-19. The sequenced sample was peripheral blood. This chain joins TRBV6-6 and TRBJ2-5; tentative D call: TRBD1 (5 bases). CDR3: CASSPANQGTQYF. The CDR3 DNA reads TGTGCCAGCAGTCCCGCCAACCAGGGGACCCAGTACTTC.